This T cell receptor (beta chain) is drawn from a study of CD8 T cells in Susac syndrome. Study-wide findings and caveats: By the study's own acknowledgment, its TCR sequencing and HLA analysis included relatively few individuals.

For this clonotype: Its antigen is unidentified.

V was trimmed by 5 bases and J by 4 bases, leaving 20 bases between them. Germline CDR1 reads SEHNR; CDR2 reads FQNEAQ (reference sequence). The CDR3 runs to 17 residues. Random hexamers primed reverse transcription of about 0.5 to 1 ug RNA. TCR beta CDR3 was amplified by immunoSEQ covering 54 Vbeta and 13 Jbeta. MiXCR, run by TCRdb on the immunoSEQ multiplex PCR reads, gives a single entry per CDR3 protein. The table includes 150,000 or so distinct CDR3 sequences, approximately 94% detected once. Sequencing targeted TCR beta in blood CD8+ and CD4+ T cells. Multiple sclerosis controls were treatment-naive patients with stable or active relapsing-remitting disease.

The sequenced sample consisted of CD8+ T cells from PBMCs. The chain combines TRBV7-9 with TRBJ1-4; D unclear. This sequence originates from a human donor with multiple sclerosis. CDR3 in DNA: TGTGCCAGCAGCCCCCTGGTCGGCAGGCAGGATAATGAAAAACTGTTTTTT. Residues: CASSPLVGRQDNEKLFF.